What follows are 5 T cell receptor beta chains derived from one specimen sequenced in a study of cytomegalovirus exposure and HLA in healthy donors. A multiplex PCR was run with 60 Vbeta primers and 13 Jbeta primers. Profiling relied on immunoSEQ multiplex PCR, and the TCRdb table lists in-frame clones only, not all of them. The repertoire holds approximately 160,000 clones, with 77% as singletons. The sample was PBMCs. Every receptor here comes from a woman aged 40 to 55 in good health and CMV-seropositive.

The V call is TRBV5-1, the J call TRBJ1-2; D is unclear. CDR1 is SGHRS, CDR2 YFSETQ, per germline. Deletions cut 0 bases from V and 9 bases from J, with 12 bases between. The CDR3 consists of 13 residues. This CDR3 reads CASSLVGRSRYTF. The CDR3 DNA follows: TGCGCCAGCAGCTTGGTAGGTCGGAGTCGCTACACCTTC.

This clone has just a few counts. The gene calls are TRBV10-3 and TRBJ2-7; no firm D call. This CDR3 is 13 amino acids long. Trimming took 0 bases from V and 4 from J, leaving 7 bases between them. Looked up from germline, CDR1 is ENHRY and CDR2 is SYGVKD. This CDR3 is CAISESRAYEQYF. The CDR3 nucleotides read TGTGCCATCAGTGAGTCGCGAGCATACGAGCAGTACTTC.

The chain couples TRBV30 to TRBJ1-1; no firm D call. Germline CDR1 and CDR2: GTSNPN and SVGIG (reference sequence). The CDR3 is made up of 14 amino acids. The germline V and J ends were trimmed by 2 bases and 3 bases, with 13 bases remaining between them. This CDR3 is CAWSTLRYHTEAFF. The CDR3, as DNA: TGTGCCTGGAGTACTCTACGTTACCACACTGAAGCTTTCTTT. The full variable domain, rest sourced from reference TRBV30 and TRBJ1-1, is SQTIHQWPATLVQPVGSPLSLECTVEGTSNPNLYWYRQAAGRGLQLLFYSVGIGQISSEVPQNLSASRPQDRQFILSSKKLLLSDSGFYLCAWSTLRYHTEAFFGQGTRLTVV.

The V gene is TRBV7-9, the J gene TRBJ2-3; no firm D call. The CDR3 sequence is 13 residues long. The germline CDR1 and CDR2 sequences are SEHNR and FQNEAQ (reference sequence). Between the trimmed V and J ends, which lost 2 bases and 6 bases, there was a span of 9 bases. The CDR3 DNA reads as TGTGCCAGCAGCTTATATGGCCCGGATACGCAGTATTTT. It encodes CASSLYGPDTQYF.

This clone was recorded only once. The chain combines TRBV6-1 with TRBJ2-1; possible D gene TRBD2, 6 bases. Trimming took 2 bases from V and 2 from J, leaving 13 bases between them. CDR1 and CDR2 from the germline V gene are MNHNS and SASEGT. The CDR3 consists of 16 residues. CDR3 residues: CASSELNSGTYNEQFF. The DNA for the CDR3 is TGTGCCAGCAGTGAACTGAATAGCGGAACCTACAATGAGCAGTTCTTC.